Included here is one T cell receptor beta chain sequence, with context. Its antigen has not been determined. It has no much larger one-base neighbor in the sample; base qualities were not kept. This sample is part of a study of cytomegalovirus exposure and HLA in healthy donors (dated by TCRdb to 2015 to 2018). Regarding the study in general: A later analysis indicated that the 110 or so validation repertoires were generated on the platform also employed for the approximately 700 repertoires of the first cohort. Besides the first cohort of under 700 subjects, a separate validation cohort made up of roughly 120 different subjects was used. The study aimed to test whether signatures of past pathogen exposure could be identified by cataloging public T cell receptors. The study combined high-throughput TCR immunosequencing, statistical association of individual TCRs with disease status, and machine learning to predict cytomegalovirus infection status. Overall study outcomes, separate from this receptor: In vitro tests confirmed that a few of the cytomegalovirus-associated TCR beta chains recognize cytomegalovirus antigens. In both the original and validation cohorts, the classifier was reported to diagnose cytomegalovirus status with high specificity and sensitivity. In a later analysis, TCRs clustered in the first cohort were found to also tend to co-occur in the 120 or so validation repertoires, with about 93% of cluster scores above 0. The study listed 150 to 200 TCR beta chains as associated with cytomegalovirus. A later analysis had no HLA typing for the validation cohort, so co-occurrence there was scored across all 120 repertoires. The authors suggested that the approach could potentially be generalized to other disease states and immunological phenotypes. While some public TCRs were present in many individuals, most TCR sequences turned up only very rarely across donors.

Library creation used the immunoSEQ multiplex PCR assay. The original pipeline was this. To diagnose cytomegalovirus status from the catalog of TCR beta chain sequences, a statistical classification framework was built. The table comes from immuneACCESS by way of TCRdb, which keeps in-frame sequences with V and J called. Part of the clones is missing from these tables; in studies checked, under half for an unresolved V gene and the rest for unknown reasons. V, J and clone size are taken as reported in that table, and D and trimming were inferred from the DNA itself. Across this sample there are around 110,000 clones, with about nine tenths seen only once. The ten top clones hold around 1.9% of the sample. The donors were included in the validation cohort of around 120 subjects, a group kept apart from the approximately 670-subject first cohort. The material sequenced was PBMCs. This TCR was sampled from a woman aged 18-29 years in good health and CMV-seropositive.

The bases are TGTGCCAGCAGCTTGGGGGGGCGAACGGCAGATACGCAGTATTTT. Protein translation: CASSLGGRTADTQYF. This receptor chain uses TRBV13 and TRBJ2-3, with TRBD2 tentatively as D gene (7 bases match). V was cut back by 3 bases and J by 4 bases, leaving a gap of 14 bases between them. CDR1 and CDR2 (PRHDT, FYEKMQ) derive from the germline V gene (reference sequence). The CDR3 has 15 amino acids, counting the end cysteine and phenylalanine. The read is trimmed to its CDR3 DNA, 45 bases read in frame from base 1.